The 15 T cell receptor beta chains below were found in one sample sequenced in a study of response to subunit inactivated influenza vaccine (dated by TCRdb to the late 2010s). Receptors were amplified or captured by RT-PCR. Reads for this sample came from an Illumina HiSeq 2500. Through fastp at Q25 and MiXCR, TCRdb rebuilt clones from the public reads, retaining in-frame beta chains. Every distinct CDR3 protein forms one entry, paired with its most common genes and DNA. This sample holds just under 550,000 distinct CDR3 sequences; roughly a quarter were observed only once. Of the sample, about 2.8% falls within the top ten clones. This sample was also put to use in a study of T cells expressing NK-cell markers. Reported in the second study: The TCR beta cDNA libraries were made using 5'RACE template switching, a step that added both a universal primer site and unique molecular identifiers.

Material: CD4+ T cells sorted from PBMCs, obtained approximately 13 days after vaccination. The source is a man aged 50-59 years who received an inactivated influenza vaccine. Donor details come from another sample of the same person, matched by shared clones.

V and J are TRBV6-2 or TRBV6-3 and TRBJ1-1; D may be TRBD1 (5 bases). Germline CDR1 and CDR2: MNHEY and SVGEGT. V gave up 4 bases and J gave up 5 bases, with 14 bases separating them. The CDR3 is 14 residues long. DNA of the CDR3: TGTGCCAGCAGTTTAATGCTGGGGGGTACTGAAGCTTTCTTT. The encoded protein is CASSLMLGGTEAFF.

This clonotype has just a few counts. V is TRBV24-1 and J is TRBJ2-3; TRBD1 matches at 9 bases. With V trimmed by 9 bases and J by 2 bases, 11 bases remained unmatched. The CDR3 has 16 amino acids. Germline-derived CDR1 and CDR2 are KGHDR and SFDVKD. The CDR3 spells CATSSRQGDSTDTQYF. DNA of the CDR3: TGTGCCACCTCAAGCCGACAGGGGGATTCCACAGATACGCAGTATTTT.

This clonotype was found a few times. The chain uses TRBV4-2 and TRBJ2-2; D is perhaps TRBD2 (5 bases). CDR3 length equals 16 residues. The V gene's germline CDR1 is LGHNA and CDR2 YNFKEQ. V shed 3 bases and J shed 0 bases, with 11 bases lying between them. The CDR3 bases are TGTGCCAGCAGCCACGGGGTTCACGCGAACACCGGGGAGCTGTTTTTT. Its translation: CASSHGVHANTGELFF.

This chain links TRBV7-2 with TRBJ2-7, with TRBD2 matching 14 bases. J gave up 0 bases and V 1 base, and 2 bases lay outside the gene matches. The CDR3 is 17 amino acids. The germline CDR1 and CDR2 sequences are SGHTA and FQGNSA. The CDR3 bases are TGTGCCAGCAGCTTAGGGACTAGCGGGGGGAGCTCCTACGAGCAGTACTTC. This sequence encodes CASSLGTSGGSSYEQYF.

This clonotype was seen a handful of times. The CDR3 bases are TGTGCCAGCAGCCCCGTGGGTCGCCAAAATCAGCCCCAGCATTTT. This translates into CASSPVGRQNQPQHF. V is TRBV7-2 and J is TRBJ1-5, with D unclear. Germline CDR1 and CDR2: SGHTA and FQGNSA. Trimming removed 5 bases from V and 4 bases from J, with 15 bases in between. The length of the CDR3 is 15 residues.

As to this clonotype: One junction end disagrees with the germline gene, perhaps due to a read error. CDR3 sequence (DNA): TGCGCCAGCAGACAGGATGAGATCCAGTACTTC. Translating gives CASRQDEIQYF. The J gene is TRBJ2-5, the V gene TRBV5-1; TRBD1 might be the D (5 bases). The CDR3 sequence is 11 residues long. Germline assignment: CDR1 SGHRS and CDR2 YFSETQ. Drawing the rest from reference TRBV5-1 and TRBJ2-5, the complete variable domain is KAGVTQTPRYLIKTRGQQVTLSCSPISGHRSVSWYQQTPGQGLQFLFEYFSETQRNKGNFPGRFSGRQFSNSRSEMNVSTLELGDSALYLCASRQDEIQYFGPGTRLLVL.

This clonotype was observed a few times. CDR3 sequence (DNA): TGTGCCAGCAGTTTAGCGGGCCGCACCGGGGAGCTGTTTTTT. Translated: CASSLAGRTGELFF. This chain connects TRBV12-3 or TRBV12-4 to TRBJ2-2, with D hard to call. V lost 0 bases, J lost 4 bases, and 6 bases lay in between. This CDR3 has 14 residues.

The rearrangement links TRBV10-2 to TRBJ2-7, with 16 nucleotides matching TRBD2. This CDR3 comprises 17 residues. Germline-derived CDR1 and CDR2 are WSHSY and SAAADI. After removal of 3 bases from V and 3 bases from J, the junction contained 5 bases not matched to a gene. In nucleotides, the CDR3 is TGCGCCAGCAGTGATCCGGGACTAGCGGGGGGGAACTACGAGCAGTACTTC. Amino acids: CASSDPGLAGGNYEQYF.

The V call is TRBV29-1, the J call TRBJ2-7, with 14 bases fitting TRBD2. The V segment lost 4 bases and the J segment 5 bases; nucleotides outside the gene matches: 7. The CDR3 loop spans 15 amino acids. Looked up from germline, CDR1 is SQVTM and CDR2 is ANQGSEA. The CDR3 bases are TGCAGCGTTGGACTAGCGGGAGGGCCTTACCACGAGCAGTACTTC. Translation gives CSVGLAGGPYHEQYF.

CDR3 residues: CAISEVGGNYGYTF. CDR3 nucleotide sequence: TGTGCCATCAGTGAGGTAGGAGGGAACTATGGCTACACCTTC. V usage is TRBV10-3 and J usage is TRBJ1-2; D gene uncertain. V shed 2 bases and J shed 2 bases, with 9 bases lying between them. This CDR3 comprises 14 residues. Germline lookup yields CDR1 ENHRY and CDR2 SYGVKD.

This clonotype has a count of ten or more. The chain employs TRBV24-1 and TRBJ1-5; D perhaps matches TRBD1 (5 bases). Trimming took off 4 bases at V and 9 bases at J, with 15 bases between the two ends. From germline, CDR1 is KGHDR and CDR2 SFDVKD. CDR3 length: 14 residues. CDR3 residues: CATSDRIRGGPQHF. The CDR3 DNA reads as TGTGCCACCAGTGACCGAATCCGGGGGGGGCCCCAGCATTTT.

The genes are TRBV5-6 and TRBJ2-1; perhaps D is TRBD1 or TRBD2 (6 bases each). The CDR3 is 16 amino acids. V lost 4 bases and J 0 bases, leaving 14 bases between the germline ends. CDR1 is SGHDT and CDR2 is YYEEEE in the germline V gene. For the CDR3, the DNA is TGTGCCAGCAGCGTGGGGGGCGGGCGCTCCTACAATGAGCAGTTCTTC. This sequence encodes CASSVGGGRSYNEQFF. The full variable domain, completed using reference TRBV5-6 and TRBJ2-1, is DAGVTQSPTHLIKTRGQQVTLRCSPKSGHDTVSWYQQALGQGPQFIFQYYEEEERQRGNFPDRFSGHQFPNYSSELNVNALLLGDSALYLCASSVGGGRSYNEQFFGPGTRLTVL.

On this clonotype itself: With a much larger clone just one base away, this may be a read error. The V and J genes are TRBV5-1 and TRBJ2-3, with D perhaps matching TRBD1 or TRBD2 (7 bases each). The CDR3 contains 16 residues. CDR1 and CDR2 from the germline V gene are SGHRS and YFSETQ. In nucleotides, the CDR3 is TGCGTCAGCAGCAACCGGGGAGGGGGCGGAGTAGATACGCAGTATTTT. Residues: CVSSNRGGGGVDTQYF.

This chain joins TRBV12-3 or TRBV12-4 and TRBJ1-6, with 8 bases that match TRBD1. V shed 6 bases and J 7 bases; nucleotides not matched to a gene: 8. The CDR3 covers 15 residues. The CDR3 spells CASRKSTGDNSPLHF. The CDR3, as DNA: TGTGCCAGCAGGAAATCGACAGGGGACAATTCACCCCTCCACTTT.

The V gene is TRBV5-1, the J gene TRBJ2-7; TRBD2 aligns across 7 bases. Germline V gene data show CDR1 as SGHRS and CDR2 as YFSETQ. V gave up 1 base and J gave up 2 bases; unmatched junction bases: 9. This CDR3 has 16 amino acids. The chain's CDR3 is CASSLSASGVTYEQYF. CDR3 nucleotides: TGCGCCAGCAGCTTGTCGGCTAGCGGAGTAACCTACGAGCAGTACTTC.